The clone carrying this T cell receptor beta chain was recorded only once. At one end, the junction sequence differs from germline, possibly due to a read error. The data derive from a study of PD-L1 blockade in urothelial cancer. The overall study: Samples came from 3 weeks, at the second dose, and 6 weeks into treatment.

What went into each PCR as a spike was synthetic TCR analog templates. Assay: immunoSEQ multiplex PCR; the TCRdb copy retains only in-frame clones and omits some. The table includes under 70,000 clones, 80% to 90% detected once. The length of the CDR3 is 14 residues. Germline CDR1 is LNHDA and CDR2 is SQIVND (reference sequence). Time point defined: pretreatment peripheral blood. The patients had locally advanced or metastatic urothelial carcinoma. The sequence derives from a man aged 70 or older with urothelial cancer. This chain connects TRBV19 to TRBJ2-1, with D maybe TRBD1 (6 bases). Specimen: PBMCs, collected around atezolizumab (anti-PD-L1) treatment. The CDR3 bases are TGTGCCAGTGGGGGCGAACACCACTACGATGAGCAGTTCTTC. Residues: CASGGEHHYDEQFF.